This record looks at one T cell receptor (beta chain) sequence and its context. No antigen is known for it. Isolated PBMCs totaled at least 6.5 million in each sample. These data are taken from a study of blood T cells in healthy people across ages. Study-level results: Older age coincided with a roughly linear decline in TCR beta diversity per million T cells. Whereas aged donors had fewer naive CD4+ cells, long-lived donors had more of them and higher diversity. Diversity estimates from one million T cells were considered underestimates.

A J-beta primer mix and a sample-barcoded 5' primer were used in a second PCR of roughly 6 to 12 cycles. TCRdb recomputed calls from the 5' RACE reads with MiXCR, one row per CDR3 protein. The repertoire holds roughly 1,500,000 distinct CDR3 sequences, with about 31% as singletons. Trimming left V 8 bases short and J 2 bases short, with 13 bases between. Germline V gene data show CDR1 as ENHRY and CDR2 as SYGVKD. The CDR3 totals 13 residues. Sequencing used blood. The TCR originated in a woman aged 25 to 39 in good health. V usage is TRBV10-3 and J usage is TRBJ2-7; D possibly corresponds to TRBD2 (7 bases). For the CDR3, the DNA is TGTGCCATCCGATGGGAGGGGGCCTACGAGCAGTACTTC. Protein sequence: CAIRWEGAYEQYF.